What follows describes a single T cell receptor beta chain. The data originate from a study of CD8 T cells in Susac syndrome. Sequencing targeted TCR beta in blood CD8+ and CD4+ T cells. The multiple sclerosis control group consisted of treatment-naive patients whose relapsing-remitting disease, which was either stable or active, fulfilled revised McDonald criteria. Random hexamers served to reverse transcribe about 0.5 to 1 ug RNA. A single record per CDR3 protein comes from TCRdb applying MiXCR to the immunoSEQ multiplex PCR reads. Of about 210,000 distinct CDR3 sequences in the sample, 95% were seen once. Trimming cost V 3 bases and J 3 bases; bases outside gene matches: 7. This CDR3 is 15 amino acids long. Germline CDR1 SEHNR, CDR2 FQNEAQ (reference sequence).

J is TRBJ2-7 and V is TRBV7-9, with 8 bases fitting TRBD1. This TCR derives from a human donor with multiple sclerosis. Sequenced: CD4+ T cells from PBMCs. As DNA, the CDR3 is TGTGCCAGCAGCTTCGGTGGACAGGGAAGCTACGAGCAGTACTTC. Protein sequence: CASSFGGQGSYEQYF.